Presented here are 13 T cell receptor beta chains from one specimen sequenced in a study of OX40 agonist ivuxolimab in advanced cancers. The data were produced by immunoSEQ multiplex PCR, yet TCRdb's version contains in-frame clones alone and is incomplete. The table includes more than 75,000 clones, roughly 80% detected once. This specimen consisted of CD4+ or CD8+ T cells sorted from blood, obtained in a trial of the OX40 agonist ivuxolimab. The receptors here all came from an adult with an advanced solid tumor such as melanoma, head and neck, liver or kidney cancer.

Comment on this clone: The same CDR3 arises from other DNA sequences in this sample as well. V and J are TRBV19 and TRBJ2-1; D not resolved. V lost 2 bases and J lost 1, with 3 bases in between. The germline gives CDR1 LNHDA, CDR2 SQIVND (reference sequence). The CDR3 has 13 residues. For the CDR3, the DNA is TGTGCCAGTAGTATAAGTTCCTACAATGAGCAGTTCTTC. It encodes CASSISSYNEQFF.

CDR3 sequence (DNA): TGTGCCAGCAGTTACTCGAGGGGTCGGGGAGAGACCCAGTACTTC. Amino acid sequence: CASSYSRGRGETQYF. This rearrangement joins TRBV6-6 to TRBJ2-5; D may correspond to TRBD1 or TRBD2 (5 bases each). Deletions cut 0 bases from V and 4 bases from J, with 12 bases between. CDR3 length: 15 residues. From germline, CDR1 is MNHNY and CDR2 SVGAGI (reference sequence).

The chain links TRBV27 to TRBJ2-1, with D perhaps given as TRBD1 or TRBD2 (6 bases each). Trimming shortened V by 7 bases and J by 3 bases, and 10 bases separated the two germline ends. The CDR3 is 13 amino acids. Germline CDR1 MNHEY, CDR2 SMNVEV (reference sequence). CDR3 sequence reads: CASKGGVYNEQFF. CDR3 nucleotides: TGTGCCAGCAAGGGGGGCGTCTACAATGAGCAGTTCTTC.

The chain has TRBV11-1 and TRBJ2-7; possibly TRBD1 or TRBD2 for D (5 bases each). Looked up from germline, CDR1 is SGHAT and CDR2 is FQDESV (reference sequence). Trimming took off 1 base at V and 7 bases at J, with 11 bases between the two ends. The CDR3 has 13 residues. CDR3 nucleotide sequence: TGTGCCAGCAGCTTAGTGTTTGGGGGTGAGCAGTACGTC. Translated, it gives CASSLVFGGEQYV.

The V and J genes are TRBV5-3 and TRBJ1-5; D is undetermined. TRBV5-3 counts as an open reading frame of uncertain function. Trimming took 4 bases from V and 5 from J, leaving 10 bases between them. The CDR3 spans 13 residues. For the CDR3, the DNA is TGTGCCAGAAGCCTCGGGTCTTATCAGCCCCAGCATTTT. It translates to CARSLGSYQPQHF.

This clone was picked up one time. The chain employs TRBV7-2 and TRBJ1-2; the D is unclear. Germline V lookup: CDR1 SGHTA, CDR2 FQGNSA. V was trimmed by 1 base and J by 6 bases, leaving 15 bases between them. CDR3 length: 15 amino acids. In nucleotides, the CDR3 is TGTGCCAGCAGCTTAGAGTTCAGTTCCCAGGATGGCTACACCTTC. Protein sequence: CASSLEFSSQDGYTF.

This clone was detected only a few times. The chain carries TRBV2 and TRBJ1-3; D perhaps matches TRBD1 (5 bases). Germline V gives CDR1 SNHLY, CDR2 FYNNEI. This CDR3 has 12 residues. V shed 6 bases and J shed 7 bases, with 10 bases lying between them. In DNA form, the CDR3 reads TGTGCCAGCAGCTTCGGGGGGAACACCATATATTTT. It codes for CASSFGGNTIYF.

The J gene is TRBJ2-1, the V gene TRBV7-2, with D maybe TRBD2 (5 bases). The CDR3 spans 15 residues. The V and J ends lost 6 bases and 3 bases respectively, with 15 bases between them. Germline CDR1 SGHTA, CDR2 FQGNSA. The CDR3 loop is CASSFRGILYNEQFF. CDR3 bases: TGTGCCAGCAGTTTTAGAGGGATACTCTACAATGAGCAGTTCTTC.

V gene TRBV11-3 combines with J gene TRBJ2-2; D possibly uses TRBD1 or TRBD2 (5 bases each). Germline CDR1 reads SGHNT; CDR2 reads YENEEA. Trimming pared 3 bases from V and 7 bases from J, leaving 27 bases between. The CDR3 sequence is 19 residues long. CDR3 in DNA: TGTGCCAGCAGCTTTGGCCACGGGGATCCGAAGGGGCCCATCGGGGAGCTGTTTTTT. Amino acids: CASSFGHGDPKGPIGELFF.

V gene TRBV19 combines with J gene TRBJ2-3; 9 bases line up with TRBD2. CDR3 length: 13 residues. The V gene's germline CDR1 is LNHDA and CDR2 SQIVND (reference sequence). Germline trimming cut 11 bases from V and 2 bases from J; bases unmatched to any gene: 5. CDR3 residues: CACGGGHTDTQYF. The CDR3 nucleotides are TGTGCCTGCGGGGGGGGCCACACAGATACGCAGTATTTT.

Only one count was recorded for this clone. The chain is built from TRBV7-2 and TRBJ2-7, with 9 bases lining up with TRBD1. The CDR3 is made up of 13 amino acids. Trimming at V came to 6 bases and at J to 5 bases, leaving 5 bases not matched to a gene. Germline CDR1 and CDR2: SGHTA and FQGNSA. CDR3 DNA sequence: TGTGCCAGCAGTCCCGGACAGGGGAACGAGCAGTACTTC. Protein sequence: CASSPGQGNEQYF. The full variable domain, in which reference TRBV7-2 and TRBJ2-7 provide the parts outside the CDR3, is GAGVSQSPSNKVTEKGKDVELRCDPISGHTALYWYRQSLGQGLEFLIYFQGNSAPDKSGLPSDRFSAERTGGSVSTLTIQRTQQEDSAVYLCASSPGQGNEQYFGPGTRLTVT.

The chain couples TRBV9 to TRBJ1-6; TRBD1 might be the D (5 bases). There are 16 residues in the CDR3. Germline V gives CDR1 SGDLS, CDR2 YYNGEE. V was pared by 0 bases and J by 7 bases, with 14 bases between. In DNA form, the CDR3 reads TGTGCCAGCAGCGTAGGGGTCGGGGGAAAGAATTCACCCCTCCACTTT. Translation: CASSVGVGGKNSPLHF.

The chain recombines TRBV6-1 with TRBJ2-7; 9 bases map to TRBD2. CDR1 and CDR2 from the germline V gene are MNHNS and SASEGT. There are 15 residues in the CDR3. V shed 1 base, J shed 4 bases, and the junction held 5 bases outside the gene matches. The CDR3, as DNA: TGTGCCAGCAGTGAAGGTTTAGCGGGGGTTTACGAGCAGTACTTC. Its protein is CASSEGLAGVYEQYF.